This T cell receptor (beta chain) appears in the sequencing data of a study of blood T cell repertoires in COVID-19. Overall study: Acute and convalescent COVID-19 specimens originated in the United States, Italy and Spain. T cells, B-cell-depleted T cells, or PBMCs provided the cDNA or gDNA that served as material.

The Seattle patients, enrolled during active infection, were followed longitudinally. In the authors' methods: Amplified reference gene primers provided the basis for estimating nucleated cell counts. TCRdb's copy holds only in-frame clones and misses some; the assay was immunoSEQ multiplex PCR. The V and J calls and clone size come from that table; D and trimming were worked out from the DNA. Of 250,000 to 350,000 clones listed, about 88% were seen once; the top ten hold around 11%. The CDR3 sequence is 14 residues long. Germline CDR1 is SGDLS and CDR2 is YYNGEE. Trimming removed 4 bases at V and 7 bases at J, with 14 bases between.

The chain recombines TRBV9 with TRBJ2-2; no clear D. The sample was peripheral blood. This receptor was identified in a woman younger than 45 with COVID-19, enrolled during active disease. In DNA, the CDR3 is TGTGCCAGCAGCCCATCACCGGTGGTCGGGGAGCTGTTTTTT. It specifies CASSPSPVVGELFF.